Sequencing of this TCR beta chain was carried out in a study of spatial heterogeneity in lung cancer. In its sample, this clonotype is medium-sized. This beta chain is a stray sequence in a library constructed for alpha chains; its clone size is not meaningful. TCR cDNA molecules were tagged individually, and each one carried a unique molecular identifier. MiXCR, run by TCRdb on the 5' RACE reads, gives a single entry per CDR3 protein. The data show about 6,100 distinct CDR3 sequences, approximately 13% seen once. V dropped 6 bases and J dropped 0 bases, with 9 bases sitting between them. The CDR3 is 13 amino acids. The germline V gene has CDR1 MNHNY and CDR2 SVGAGI (reference sequence). Time point denoted: sample taken at primary tumor resection. Donors were 72 untreated early-stage non-small cell lung cancer patients. Unsorted tumor, nontumor lung tissue or cryopreserved PBMC supplied the whole RNA.

The sample consisted of lung tissue, taken at surgery. This clonotype originated in a human donor with early-stage non-small cell lung cancer. The chain is built from TRBV6-6 and TRBJ2-7; D uncertain. The CDR3: CASSEQYSYEQYF. CDR3 in DNA: TGTGCCAGCAGCGAACAGTACTCCTACGAGCAGTACTTC.